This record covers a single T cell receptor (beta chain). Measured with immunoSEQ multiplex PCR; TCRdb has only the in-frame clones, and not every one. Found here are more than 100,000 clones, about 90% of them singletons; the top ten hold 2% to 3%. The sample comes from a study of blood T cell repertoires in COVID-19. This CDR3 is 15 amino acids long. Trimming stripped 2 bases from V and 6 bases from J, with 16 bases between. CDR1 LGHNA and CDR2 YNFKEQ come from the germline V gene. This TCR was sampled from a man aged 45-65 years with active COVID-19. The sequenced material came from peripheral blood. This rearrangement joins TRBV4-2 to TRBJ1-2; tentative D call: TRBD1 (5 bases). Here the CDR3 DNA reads TGTGCCAGCAGCCAAACCGGGACTATAAAGGATGGCTACACCTTC. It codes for CASSQTGTIKDGYTF.